This T cell receptor (beta chain) derives from a study of cytomegalovirus exposure and HLA in healthy donors. Findings and caveats of the study: Judged likely to be a sequencing artifact was a cluster of highly shared sequence variants. Several top significant clusters appeared, in a later analysis, to be linked to common viral pathogens.

This CDR3 has 15 residues. V was cut by 2 bases and J by 2 bases, with 10 bases left in between. CDR1 is SGHRS and CDR2 is YFSETQ in the germline V gene. In the PCR, 60 Vbeta and 13 Jbeta primers were used. This table comes from immunoSEQ multiplex PCR, and its TCRdb copy is limited to in-frame clones, with some not included. This sample carries under 150,000 clones, roughly 80% of them seen once, and the ten largest clones take about 1.8%. As to this clone: Antigen: not known.

This chain connects TRBV5-1 to TRBJ2-2, with a tentative D call TRBD1 (6 bases). The specimen was PBMCs. The receptor's source is a man younger than 35 in good health and CMV-seronegative. The CDR3 DNA follows: TGCGCCAGCAGCTTAAGAGGGGGAAACACCGGGGAGCTGTTTTTT. Translating it yields CASSLRGGNTGELFF.